This record concerns one TCR beta chain sequence. The data originate from a study of blood T cell repertoires in COVID-19. At the level of the study: COVID-19 samples, acute and convalescent, were from the United States, Italy and Spain. T cells, B-cell-depleted T cells, or PBMCs supplied cDNA or gDNA.

Germline V gene lookup returns CDR1 LGHDT and CDR2 YNNKEL (reference sequence). After removal of 7 bases from V and 8 bases from J, the junction contained 7 bases not matched to a gene. This CDR3 region has 13 residues. Original processing methods: Counts of nucleated cells, estimated from reference gene primer amplification, were obtained. Clones were sequenced by immunoSEQ multiplex PCR, and TCRdb holds only the in-frame ones, with some missing. For V, J and clone size, that table is used; D and trimming come from the DNA. The table shows about 160,000 clones, with about 85% occurring only once. The sequenced sample was peripheral blood. V is TRBV3-1 (or the pseudogene TRBV3-2) and J is TRBJ2-1; TRBD1 matches 8 bases. The sequence was collected from a man in his forties with acute or convalescent COVID-19. CDR3 DNA: TGTGCCAGCAACCACTTGGGACAGGATGAGCAGTTCTTC. This sequence encodes CASNHLGQDEQFF.